Listed below are T cell receptor beta chains from one sample, sequenced in a study of cytomegalovirus exposure and HLA in healthy donors. The data were produced by immunoSEQ multiplex PCR, yet TCRdb's version contains in-frame clones alone and is incomplete. Among some 110,000 clones listed, around 75% were seen once. The sample was PBMCs. The receptors come from a woman aged 30 to 39 in good health and CMV-seronegative. Both conserved end residues are trimmed from each CDR3. Clone size appears in some rows only: once, few, many, or a class for an expanded clone.

>-|TRBV5-1
ASSLGDRGYEQY
>-|TRBV27
ASSLAMNQPQH
>-|TRBV19
ASSYPGQGSPEAF
>-|TRBV7-9
ASSPRSNNADTQY
>-|TRBV7-7
ASSLGLAANEQF
>-|TRBV11-1
ASSVRQLRETQY
>-|TRBV13
ASSQRGLAGGETQY
>-|TRBV19
ASSTPGGYYGYT
>-|TRBV27
ASSLSPSTEAF
>-|TRBV19
ATSDRGLGEQF
>-|TRBV5-1
ASSLQGAGTEAF
>-|TRBV6-5
ASRTDRGGYNEQF
>once|TRBV29-1
SVVPGTYSYNEQF
>-|TRBV12-5
ASGLGLAGTLYEQY
>few|TRBV6-1
ASSVEALKEKLF
>-|TRBV6-6
ASSSGGNQPQH
>-|TRBV27
ASSLINGPYYEQY
>-|TRBV5-1
ASSHRTSGSHNEQF
>-|TRBV4-1
ASSREQGLNTEAF
>-|TRBV6-5
ASSYSIKGIGELF
>few|TRBV5-6
ASSRTGTGVGYEQY
>few|TRBV19
ASSGQGLLYGYT
>-|TRBV30
AWSRTGGAEAF
>-|TRBV5-1
ASSERTNSYNEQF
>-|TRBV7-9
ASSRVSASPLH
>once|TRBV30
AWSDRGLPRNYEQY
>-|TRBV19
ASSIPGANYGYT
>-|TRBV19
ASSPWAQGWDYGYT
>-|TRBV6-1
ASMDTNTGELF
>-|TRBV7-3
ASNPRGRETQY
>-|TRBV7-2
ASSGSGTPNSPLH
>-|TRBV27
ASTNGGTEQY
>-|TRBV13
ASSRRRSSYEQY
>-|TRBV29-1
SVEWSLYNEQF
>-|TRBV5-5
ASSTQGVGYGYT
>-|TRBV7-6
ASSRGTSLGSEQY
>-|TRBV27
ASSSGQGAPSNYGYT
>-|TRBV15
ATSSLTSKSTDTQY
>-|TRBV25-1
ASSHSGGALTQY
>-|TRBV2
ASKGQGVIRAF
>-|TRBV11-2
ASSLGGLAAQETQY
>-|TRBV7-6
ATTGGEGGDQPQH
>-|TRBV6-1
ASSEALLDSEPQH